This T cell receptor beta chain was obtained from a study of blood T cell repertoires in COVID-19. Study at large: The study drew acute and convalescent COVID-19 samples from the United States, Italy and Spain.

The CDR3 spans 14 residues. Per the germline V gene, CDR1 is MDHEN and CDR2 is SYDVKM. The V and J ends lost 2 bases and 4 bases respectively, with 8 bases between them. There are a few counts of this clone. Measured with immunoSEQ multiplex PCR; TCRdb has only the in-frame clones, and not every one. The table lists about 55,000 clones, approximately 90% of them singletons, with approximately 6.2% in the top ten. J is TRBJ2-2 and V is TRBV28; D remains unclear. Sequencing was performed on peripheral blood. The sequence derives from a man aged 40-55 years with acute or convalescent COVID-19. The CDR3 sequence: CASSLVGFTGELFF. As DNA, the CDR3 is TGTGCCAGCAGTTTAGTGGGCTTCACCGGGGAGCTGTTTTTT.